This entry lists 21 T cell receptor beta chains sequenced from one sample in a study of OX40 agonist ivuxolimab in advanced cancers. Generated by immunoSEQ multiplex PCR, the TCRdb table keeps only in-frame clones and is missing some. The data show 30,000 to 40,000 clones, with around nine tenths seen just once and about 25% held by the top ten. The sequencing here drew on CD4+ or CD8+ T cells sorted from blood, taken in a trial of the OX40 agonist ivuxolimab. The receptors stem from an adult with an advanced solid tumor such as melanoma, head and neck, liver or kidney cancer.

The chain couples TRBV5-1 to TRBJ2-7, with 12 bases matching TRBD2. V lost 3 bases, J lost 4 bases, and 2 bases stayed unmatched. The CDR3 contains 14 residues. Germline CDR1 reads SGHRS; CDR2 reads YFSETQ. The CDR3 is CASSSGTSGYEQYF. CDR3 sequence (DNA): TGCGCCAGCAGCTCCGGGACTAGCGGGTACGAGCAGTACTTC.

The CDR3 nucleotides are TGTGCCAGCAGCTTAGCGCGGGCGGCAGCCGGGGAGCTGTTTTTT. Its protein product is CASSLARAAAGELFF. The chain links TRBV7-9 to TRBJ2-2; D is possibly TRBD2 (5 bases). Per the germline V gene, CDR1 is SEHNR and CDR2 is FQNEAQ (reference sequence). Trimming cost V 0 bases and J 6 bases, with 11 bases left between them. The CDR3 spans 15 residues.

J is TRBJ2-7 and V is TRBV6-5; 9 nucleotides line up with TRBD1. The CDR3 length is 14 residues. J was trimmed by 2 bases and V by 7 bases; bases with no gene match: 6. Per the germline V gene, CDR1 is MNHEY and CDR2 is SVGAGI. The CDR3 spells CASTSGQGAYEQYF. The CDR3 DNA follows: TGTGCCAGCACCTCGGGACAGGGCGCCTACGAGCAGTACTTC.

As for this clone: The junction departs from germline at one end; a sequencing error may be responsible. The chain carries TRBV6-5 and TRBJ2-7, with 11 bases matching TRBD2. The germline V gene encodes CDR1 MNHEY and CDR2 SVGAGI. The CDR3 is 13 residues long. CDR3 in DNA: TGTGCCAGCAGTCTGGGACTAGCGGCAGTTGGGGACTTC. It translates to CASSLGLAAVGDF.

The genes are TRBV7-2 and TRBJ1-2; D is uncertain. The length of the CDR3 is 16 residues. From germline, CDR1 is SGHTA and CDR2 FQGNSA. Trimming removed 3 bases at V and 4 bases at J, with 18 bases between. This CDR3 reads CASSFSNYGRFYGYTF. The CDR3 DNA is TGTGCCAGCAGCTTCTCGAATTACGGGCGGTTCTATGGCTACACCTTC.

The rearrangement joins TRBV7-6 to TRBJ2-2, with a possible D match to TRBD1 (6 bases). This CDR3 has 17 residues. Germline V lookup: CDR1 SGHVS, CDR2 FNYEAQ. Trimming pared 5 bases from V and 4 bases from J, leaving 20 bases between. Here the CDR3 reads CASSERSTGWATGELFF. The DNA of the CDR3 is TGTGCCAGCAGCGAACGTTCGACAGGTTGGGCCACCGGGGAGCTGTTTTTT.

This clone was detected only once. The chain joins TRBV6-6 to TRBJ2-3; D unresolved. Per germline, CDR1 MNHNY and CDR2 SVGAGI (reference sequence). The CDR3 has 14 residues. The V end lost 0 bases, the J end lost 3 bases, and 7 bases lay between the germline ends. The CDR3 nucleotides are TGTGCCAGCAGTTACTCGAGTAATACAGATACGCAGTATTTT. It translates to CASSYSSNTDTQYF.

The chain combines TRBV15 with TRBJ2-7; D is uncertain. Germline CDR1 LNHNV, CDR2 YYDKDF (reference sequence). Trimming took 0 bases from V and 5 from J, leaving 5 bases between them. This CDR3 has 12 amino acids. DNA of the CDR3: TGTGCCACCAGCAGAGAGGGCAACGAGCAGTACTTC. It yields the protein CATSREGNEQYF.

This clone was observed once. The V call is TRBV7-9, the J call TRBJ1-1; D uncertain. Between the trimmed V and J ends, which lost 6 bases and 5 bases, there was a span of 10 bases. CDR1 and CDR2 (germline): SEHNR, FQNEAQ (reference sequence). This CDR3 spans 12 amino acids. The chain's CDR3 is CASSDGGTEAFF. The CDR3 nucleotides are TGTGCCAGCAGTGACGGAGGGACTGAAGCTTTCTTT.

CDR3 protein: CASSPYTDTQYF. CDR3 DNA: TGTGCCAGCAGTCCCTACACAGATACGCAGTATTTT. This chain links TRBV28 with TRBJ2-3; D gene ambiguous. There are 12 residues in the CDR3. The V end was cut by 5 bases, the J end by 2 bases, with 5 bases between. Germline V CDR1 and CDR2: MDHEN, SYDVKM. Together with reference TRBV28 and TRBJ2-3, the CDR3 gives the full variable domain: DVKVTQSSRYLVKRTGEKVFLECVQDMDHENMFWYRQDPGLGLRLIYFSYDVKMKEKGDIPEGYSVSREKKERFSLILESASTNQTSMYLCASSPYTDTQYFGPGTRLTVL.

The chain joins TRBV5-1 to TRBJ2-2; D unresolved. Trimming took off 0 bases at V and 2 bases at J, with 5 bases between the two ends. Looked up from germline, CDR1 is SGHRS and CDR2 is YFSETQ. The CDR3 consists of 14 residues. This CDR3 reads CASSLAGNTGELFF. CDR3 DNA: TGCGCCAGCAGCTTGGCCGGTAACACCGGGGAGCTGTTTTTT.

The chain uses TRBV30 and TRBJ2-1; 13 nucleotides line up with TRBD2. In germline, CDR1 is GTSNPN, CDR2 SVGIG (reference sequence). The ends lost 6 bases at V and 5 bases at J; junction bases unmatched: 4. CDR3 length equals 14 residues. CDR3 nucleotide sequence: TGTGCCTGCCAGACTAGCGGGGGGAACAATGAGCAGTTCTTC. It is translated as CACQTSGGNNEQFF.

This chain links TRBV4-2 with TRBJ2-1; TRBD1 agrees at 8 bases. Germline V gives CDR1 LGHNA, CDR2 YNFKEQ. V lost 0 bases, J lost 7 bases, and 2 bases stayed unmatched. This CDR3 is built from 14 residues. CDR3 bases: TGTGCCAGCAGCCAAGAGAACAGGGGGAATGAGCAGTTCTTC. Translated, it gives CASSQENRGNEQFF.

The chain uses TRBV10-2 and TRBJ2-7; the D gene is possibly TRBD1 (8 bases). V lost 9 bases to trimming and J lost 7 bases, with 19 bases between them. The CDR3 spans 13 residues. In germline, CDR1 is WSHSY, CDR2 SAAADI. The CDR3 region is CASLRTGRDEQYF. The DNA for the CDR3 is TGCGCCAGTTTGAGGACAGGGAGGGATGAGCAGTACTTC.

The chain carries TRBV10-3 and TRBJ2-7, with D tentatively TRBD1 or TRBD2 (5 bases each). The CDR3 spans 12 residues. Between the trimmed V and J ends, which lost 6 bases and 7 bases, there was a span of 13 bases. Per germline, CDR1 ENHRY and CDR2 SYGVKD. Here the CDR3 DNA reads TGTGCCATCAGCCCCTCAGGGAGTGAGCAGTACTTC. Amino acids: CAISPSGSEQYF.

This chain connects TRBV15 to TRBJ2-5; a weak D match, TRBD1 (5 bases). V was cut by 3 bases and J by 2 bases, with 16 bases left in between. Germline V CDR1 and CDR2: LNHNV, YYDKDF (reference sequence). This CDR3 has 16 residues. The CDR3 DNA reads TGTGCCACCAGCAGGGAAGGGGCCCTACAGCAAGAGACCCAGTACTTC. Translated, it gives CATSREGALQQETQYF.

This chain joins TRBV5-1 and TRBJ2-2; D unclear. The germline gives CDR1 SGHRS, CDR2 YFSETQ. V was clipped by 4 bases and J by 5 bases, with 12 bases between them. CDR3 size: 14 residues. In nucleotides, the CDR3 is TGCGCCAGCAGCAATACACGATATACCGGGGAGCTGTTTTTT. Translation gives CASSNTRYTGELFF.

The V and J genes are TRBV5-1 and TRBJ2-7; D might be TRBD1 (5 bases). The germline V gene has CDR1 SGHRS and CDR2 YFSETQ. V was cut by 5 bases and J by 1 base, with 13 bases left in between. The CDR3 covers 14 residues. In DNA form, the CDR3 reads TGCGCCAGCAGTCACTGGGGCGATTCCTACGAGCAGTACTTC. Protein: CASSHWGDSYEQYF.

This clone was seen a single time. In DNA form, the CDR3 reads TGTGCCAGTAGTATAGCGGGGAAGAGCTCCTACGAGCAGTACTTC. This sequence encodes CASSIAGKSSYEQYF. The chain couples TRBV19 to TRBJ2-7, with TRBD2 as a possible D gene (5 bases). This CDR3 is built from 15 residues. Germline-derived CDR1 and CDR2 are LNHDA and SQIVND (reference sequence). V lost 1 base and J lost 0, with 10 bases in between.

The genes are TRBV13 and TRBJ2-3; D is uncertain. The CDR3 sequence is 15 residues long. Germline V gives CDR1 PRHDT, CDR2 FYEKMQ (reference sequence). The V end was cut by 2 bases, the J end by 5 bases, with 14 bases between. The CDR3 region has the DNA TGTGCCAGCAGCTTACGAGAGCGCGGAGAAGATACGCAGTATTTT. It translates to CASSLRERGEDTQYF.

The chain couples TRBV19 to TRBJ2-6; D possibly matches TRBD1 or TRBD2 (5 bases each). The V end lost 3 bases, the J end lost 4 bases, and 10 bases lay between the germline ends. The CDR3 is made up of 15 amino acids. From germline, CDR1 is LNHDA and CDR2 SQIVND (reference sequence). CDR3 bases: TGTGCCAGTAGTATGGGGACCTGGGGGGCCAACGTCCTGACTTTC. It encodes CASSMGTWGANVLTF.